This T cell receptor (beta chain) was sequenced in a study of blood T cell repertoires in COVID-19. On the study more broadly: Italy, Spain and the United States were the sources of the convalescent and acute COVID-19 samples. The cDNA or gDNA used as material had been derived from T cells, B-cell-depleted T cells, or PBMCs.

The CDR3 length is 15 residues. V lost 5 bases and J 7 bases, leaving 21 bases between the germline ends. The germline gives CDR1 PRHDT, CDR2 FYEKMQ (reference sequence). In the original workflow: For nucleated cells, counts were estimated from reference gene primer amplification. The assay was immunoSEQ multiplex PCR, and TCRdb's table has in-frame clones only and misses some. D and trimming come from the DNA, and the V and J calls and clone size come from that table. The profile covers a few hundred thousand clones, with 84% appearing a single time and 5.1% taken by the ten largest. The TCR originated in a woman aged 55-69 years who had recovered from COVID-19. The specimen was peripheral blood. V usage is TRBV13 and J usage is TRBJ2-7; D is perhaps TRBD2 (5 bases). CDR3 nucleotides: TGTGCCAGCAGCCCGCGGGCAGTGGGGATAGGGGAGCAGTACTTC. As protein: CASSPRAVGIGEQYF.